This TCR beta chain was recovered during a study of beta chain features in type 1 diabetes. Expressed TCRB transcripts were sequenced because the isolated RNA had all been reverse transcribed beforehand. Method: immunoSEQ multiplex PCR; TCRdb's copy keeps in-frame clones and lacks some. Among 600,000 or so clones listed, around 12% were seen once. V was cut by 4 bases and J by 2 bases, with 9 bases left in between. Germline assignment: CDR1 SQVTM and CDR2 ANQGSEA. The CDR3 length is 13 residues. General study findings and limits: A pattern of fewer insertions and more deletions at VDJ junctions was seen in type 1 diabetes patients. Patients showed naive, central memory and Treg TCRB repertoires that appeared more similar than those of healthy donors. There was a moderate but significant shortening of TCRB CDR3s in all four CD4+ subsets of Type 1 diabetes patients.

This clone was counted a few times. The antigen is unknown. This receptor was identified in a man aged 30-40 years with type 1 diabetes. The sequenced sample was naive CD4+ T cells from blood. V gene TRBV29-1 combines with J gene TRBJ1-5; no definite D call. The CDR3 nucleotides read TGCAGCGTTGTTTCGGGAGGCAATCAGCCCCAGCATTTT. Protein product: CSVVSGGNQPQHF. The complete variable domain, with remaining parts taken from reference TRBV29-1 and TRBJ1-5, reads SAVISQKPSRDICQRGTSLTIQCQVDSQVTMMFWYRQQPGQSLTLIATANQGSEATYESGFVIDKFPISRPNLTFSTLTVSNMSPEDSSIYLCSVVSGGNQPQHFGDGTRLSIL.